A single sample is the source of the 21 T cell receptor beta chains below, sequenced in a study of low-dose radiotherapy and immunotherapy resistance in tumors. Priming of first-strand cDNA relied on TRAV- and TRBV-specific primers (covering alpha and beta chains). The authors ran around 19 PCR cycles to amplify TCRs with a constant-region primer and V-primer adapter. TCRdb itself ran the reads through MiXCR, one entry per CDR3 protein. The table has roughly 56,000 distinct CDR3 sequences, about 23% seen once. The time point is: after trial treatment. Treatment meaning: LDRT plus nivolumab, ipilimumab, low-dose cyclophosphamide and aspirin (RACIN trial). Source: PBMCs, taken after low-dose radiotherapy plus immunotherapy. These receptors came from a male donor with prostate cancer.

Ten or more counts support this clonotype. The chain has TRBV20-1 and TRBJ1-5, with D possibly being TRBD1 (6 bases). Between the trimmed V and J ends, which lost 4 bases and 4 bases, there was a span of 14 bases. The CDR3 is 14 residues long. Germline V CDR1 and CDR2: DFQATT, SNEGSKA (reference sequence). The CDR3 DNA is TGCAGTGCTACCAAAGGACAGATTAATCAGCCCCAGCATTTT. This translates into CSATKGQINQPQHF.

This chain uses TRBV18 with TRBJ1-5; D is ambiguous. Trimming left V 2 bases short and J 4 bases short, with 3 bases between. The V gene's germline CDR1 is KGHSH and CDR2 LQKENI. CDR3 length equals 12 residues. CDR3 coding DNA: TGTGCCAGCTCACCAGCAAATCAGCCCCAGCATTTT. Translation gives CASSPANQPQHF.

In regard to this clonotype: A far larger clone is off by one base, so a read error is likely. The chain uses TRBV5-3 and TRBJ2-1; the match to TRBD1 covers 7 bases. TRBV5-3 is classed as an ORF, of uncertain function. This CDR3 is built from 15 residues. Trimming took 8 bases from V and 5 from J; bases not matched to a gene: 13. CDR3 sequence: CASISGRGFDNEQFF. The CDR3 nucleotides are TGTGCCAGCATCTCCGGCAGGGGGTTCGACAATGAGCAGTTCTTC.

V is TRBV7-2 and J is TRBJ1-4; weak D call: TRBD1 (5 bases). The CDR3 is made up of 15 amino acids. V was pared by 4 bases and J by 6 bases, with 15 bases between. The germline V gene has CDR1 SGHTA and CDR2 FQGNSA. CDR3 region: CASSWVRGGYEKLFF. The CDR3 region has the DNA TGTGCCAGCAGCTGGGTGAGGGGCGGGTATGAAAAACTGTTTTTT. Combining the CDR3 with reference TRBV7-2 and TRBJ1-4 gives the whole variable domain GAGVSQSPSNKVTEKGKDVELRCDPISGHTALYWYRQSLGQGLEFLIYFQGNSAPDKSGLPSDRFSAERTGGSVSTLTIQRTQQEDSAVYLCASSWVRGGYEKLFFGSGTQLSVL.

Regarding this clonotype: A read error is likely here: a far larger clone is one base away. This chain connects TRBV6-6 to TRBJ2-1, with 8 bases that match TRBD1. Looked up from germline, CDR1 is MNHNY and CDR2 is SVGAGI (reference sequence). The CDR3 is 14 residues long. J was trimmed by 10 bases and V by 1 base; bases with no gene match: 6. The CDR3 loop is CASSYLQGAYEQFF. CDR3 DNA sequence: TGTGCCAGCAGTTACTTGCAGGGGGCCTACGAGCAGTTCTTC.

This clonotype was detected many times. The gene calls are TRBV27 and TRBJ2-1; TRBD2 matches at 9 bases. Trimming removed 5 bases from V and 4 bases from J; junction bases left unmatched: 9. Germline V gene lookup returns CDR1 MNHEY and CDR2 SMNVEV (reference sequence). The CDR3 runs 16 residues. The CDR3 loop reads CASSLQTSGSYNEQFF. The CDR3 region has the DNA TGTGCCAGCAGTCTTCAGACTAGCGGTTCATACAATGAGCAGTTCTTC.

This clonotype was seen repeatedly, ten times or more. The chain employs TRBV29-1 and TRBJ1-2, with D maybe TRBD1 (5 bases). Trimming shortened V by 3 bases and J by 7 bases, and 9 bases separated the two germline ends. Germline values: CDR1 SQVTM, CDR2 ANQGSEA. This CDR3 is built from 11 residues. The CDR3 sequence: CSVDQGRGYTF. The CDR3 DNA is TGCAGCGTTGACCAGGGACGTGGCTACACCTTC.

Only a few counts were recorded for this clonotype. This chain connects TRBV9 to TRBJ2-5, with a possible D match to TRBD2 (6 bases). V lost 0 bases and J 5 bases, leaving 14 bases between the germline ends. CDR1 is SGDLS, CDR2 YYNGEE, per germline. This CDR3 comprises 15 residues. This CDR3 is CASSVGNSRGETQYF. The CDR3 DNA is TGTGCCAGCAGCGTAGGGAATTCACGGGGGGAGACCCAGTACTTC.

This clonotype appeared many times. The chain recombines TRBV21-1 with TRBJ2-6. TRBV21-1 is annotated as a pseudogene. The CDR3 has 15 residues. The CDR3 DNA reads as TGTGCCAGCAGCAAAGGCGTCGGTGGGGCCAACGTCCTGACTTTC. Protein: CASSKGVGGANVLTF.

This clonotype was found a few times. One junction end disagrees with the germline gene, perhaps due to a read error. This sequence joins TRBV5-4 and TRBJ1-1; no firm D call. The germline CDR1 and CDR2 sequences are SGHNT and YYREEE (reference sequence). The CDR3 has 19 residues. Written as DNA, the CDR3 is TGTGCCAGCAGTTTGGCACCGTTGGGCCGAACAAGACCGAACACTGAAGCTTTCTTT. This gives the protein CASSLAPLGRTRPNTEAFF.

This clonotype was found many times. The chain employs TRBV12-3 or TRBV12-4 and TRBJ2-2; 9 nucleotides align to TRBD1. J lost 5 bases, V lost 5 bases, and 9 bases had no gene match. This CDR3 spans 16 amino acids. In DNA, the CDR3 is TGTGCCAGCAGTCCTACAGGGGGCGTTGGGACCGGGGAGCTGTTTTTT. Protein product: CASSPTGGVGTGELFF.

The chain uses TRBV7-2 and TRBJ2-5, with no clear D. From germline, CDR1 is SGHTA and CDR2 FQGNSA. V lost 3 bases and J lost 5, with 10 bases in between. The CDR3 runs 13 residues. The CDR3 DNA follows: TGTGCCAGCAGCTTGGGATCCCGGGAGACCCAGTACTTC. Protein: CASSLGSRETQYF.

The V gene is TRBV7-2, the J gene TRBJ2-1; the D gene is possibly TRBD2 (6 bases). CDR3 size: 14 residues. The ends were cut back, 3 bases at V and 3 bases at J, with 9 bases in the middle. Germline loops: CDR1 SGHTA, CDR2 FQGNSA. CDR3 in amino acids: CASSFWDFYNEQFF. CDR3 nucleotide sequence: TGTGCCAGCAGCTTTTGGGACTTCTACAATGAGCAGTTCTTC.

This clonotype was seen ten or more times. The chain combines TRBV9 with TRBJ2-5, with a possible D match to TRBD2 (6 bases). CDR3 length equals 14 residues. Germline V CDR1 and CDR2: SGDLS, YYNGEE. Trimming took off 0 bases at V and 4 bases at J, with 10 bases between the two ends. The CDR3 nucleotides read TGTGCCAGCAGCGTAGGGACTATTGGAGAGACCCAGTACTTC. The encoded protein is CASSVGTIGETQYF.

The chain recombines TRBV12-5 with TRBJ1-2; the D gene is possibly TRBD1 (5 bases). This CDR3 spans 14 amino acids. Trimming removed 7 bases from V and 4 bases from J, with 16 bases in between. Germline V gene data show CDR1 as LGHNT and CDR2 as FRNRAP. In DNA, the CDR3 is TGTGCTAGTGTGGGGGGACCGTTGAGCTATGGCTACACCTTC. It is translated as CASVGGPLSYGYTF. The whole variable domain, remainder taken from reference TRBV12-5 and TRBJ1-2, is DARVTQTPRHKVTEMGQEVTMRCQPILGHNTVFWYRQTMMQGLELLAYFRNRAPLDDSGMPKDRFSAEMPDATLATLKIQPSEPRDSAVYFCASVGGPLSYGYTFGSGTRLTVV.

This clonotype was counted ten times or more. At one boundary the junction diverges from the germline segment, which might be a read error. The chain couples TRBV28 to TRBJ2-7; TRBD2 matches at 12 bases. CDR3 length: 16 amino acids. Germline V CDR1 and CDR2: MDHEN, SYDVKM. The CDR3 DNA is TGTGCCACCAGTGAAAATCCTAGCGGGGGGGCCTACGAGCAGTACTTC. Protein sequence: CATSENPSGGAYEQYF.

This clonotype has at least ten counts. The V call is TRBV4-1, the J call TRBJ1-2; 8 bases line up with TRBD1. The J segment lost 7 bases and the V segment lost 0 bases, leaving 10 bases of the junction unmatched. The CDR3 contains 16 residues. Germline V gene data show CDR1 as MGHRA and CDR2 as YSYEKL. The CDR3 reads CASSQDGAAGGAGYTF. The CDR3 region has the DNA TGCGCCAGCAGCCAAGACGGGGCGGCAGGGGGCGCTGGCTACACCTTC.

This clonotype was counted at least ten times. This chain uses TRBV5-4 with TRBJ1-3, with a possible D match to TRBD1 (5 bases). Germline V gene data show CDR1 as SGHNT and CDR2 as YYREEE (reference sequence). This CDR3 spans 15 amino acids. Trimming removed 4 bases at V and 0 bases at J, with 11 bases between. The CDR3: CASSSAGFSGNTIYF. The CDR3, as DNA: TGTGCCAGCAGCAGCGCAGGGTTCTCTGGAAACACCATATATTTT.

This clonotype was recorded at least ten times. The chain couples TRBV6-6 to TRBJ2-1, with D possibly TRBD2 on 5 matching bases. V lost 5 bases to trimming and J lost 10 bases, with 15 bases between them. The CDR3 runs 13 residues. Germline CDR1 and CDR2: MNHNY and SVGAGI (reference sequence). CDR3 sequence reads: CASSDDGWREQFF. The CDR3 nucleotides read TGTGCCAGCAGTGACGACGGCTGGAGGGAGCAGTTCTTC.

This clonotype was recorded many times. The chain has TRBV25-1 and TRBJ1-4; 7 bases agree with TRBD1. This CDR3 region has 15 residues. The ends lost 6 bases at V and 5 bases at J; junction bases unmatched: 9. Germline-derived CDR1 and CDR2 are MGHDK and SYGVNS. The CDR3 DNA is TGTGCCAGCAGCTCGATGACAGGGAGGAATGAAAAACTGTTTTTT. Its protein product is CASSSMTGRNEKLFF.

This clonotype was seen repeatedly, ten times or more. The rearrangement links TRBV12-3 or TRBV12-4 to TRBJ2-5; D gene ambiguous. This CDR3 has 11 residues. Trimming stripped 3 bases from V and 5 bases from J, with 4 bases between. The CDR3 DNA reads as TGTGCCAGCAGTTTTCGGGAGACCCAGTACTTC. Amino acids: CASSFRETQYF.